A selection of T cell receptor beta chains follows, all from one sample in a study of T cell repertoires in cytomegalovirus infection. What these receptors recognize is not known. TCRdb processed the reads anew with MiXCR; each CDR3 protein has one entry. The table lists some 700,000 distinct CDR3 sequences, 30% to 40% of them singletons, with 18% in the top ten. The material sequenced was cultured PBMCs, taken from culture after CMV antigen stimulation. These TCRs come from a human donor in good health (CMV status not recorded). Some clones in this sample may be carry-over from other donors' samples. Each CDR3 is given with its conserved first and last residue. Fields, in order: J gene, V gene, clone size, D gene, CDR3 protein, CDR3 DNA. A D gene is named only where the DNA matches it firmly. Some rows have no size entry. The others give once, few or many, or a class for an expanded clone.

J gene: TRBJ2-3; V gene: TRBV7-8; clone size: few; D gene: TRBD1; CDR3 protein: CASSPGTGDTDTQYF; CDR3 DNA: TGTGCCAGCAGCCCAGGGACAGGCGACACAGATACGCAGTATTTT
J gene: TRBJ2-3; V gene: TRBV11-2; clone size: few; D gene: .; CDR3 protein: CASGETTKTKCDTQYF; CDR3 DNA: TGTGCCAGTGGGGAAACAACGAAAACCAAATGTGATACGCAGTATTTT
J gene: TRBJ1-1; V gene: TRBV6-5; clone size: .; D gene: .; CDR3 protein: CASSLVRGAEAFF; CDR3 DNA: TGTGCCAGCAGTCTGGTCCGAGGGGCTGAAGCTTTCTTT
J gene: TRBJ2-1; V gene: TRBV19; clone size: once; D gene: TRBD2; CDR3 protein: CASSIDLASGRSEQFF; CDR3 DNA: TGTGCCAGTAGTATAGATTTGGCTAGCGGGAGGAGTGAGCAGTTCTTC
J gene: TRBJ2-5; V gene: TRBV6-6; clone size: few; D gene: TRBD2; CDR3 protein: CASSPRGGPQETQYF; CDR3 DNA: TGTGCCAGCAGTCCGCGGGGGGGCCCACAAGAGACCCAGTACTTC
J gene: TRBJ2-1; V gene: TRBV6-2/TRBV6-3; clone size: .; D gene: TRBD2; CDR3 protein: CASSYLAGVRDNEQFF; CDR3 DNA: TGTGCCAGCAGTTATCTAGCGGGAGTAAGGGACAATGAGCAGTTCTTC
J gene: TRBJ1-5; V gene: TRBV5-6; clone size: .; D gene: .; CDR3 protein: CASSLGGLWPQHF; CDR3 DNA: TGTGCCAGCAGCTTGGGGGGCCTTTGGCCCCAGCATTTT
J gene: TRBJ2-7; V gene: TRBV27; clone size: .; D gene: .; CDR3 protein: CASSPMGGLAYEQYF; CDR3 DNA: TGTGCCAGCAGTCCAATGGGGGGCCTAGCCTACGAGCAGTACTTC
J gene: TRBJ2-1; V gene: TRBV2; clone size: few; D gene: TRBD2; CDR3 protein: CASTGALAGLDEQFF; CDR3 DNA: TGTGCCAGCACCGGAGCACTAGCGGGGTTGGATGAGCAGTTCTTC
J gene: TRBJ2-7; V gene: TRBV29-1; clone size: .; D gene: .; CDR3 protein: CSVPSLAGTGEQYF; CDR3 DNA: TGCAGCGTTCCGAGCTTGGCCGGAACTGGAGAGCAGTACTTC
J gene: TRBJ1-1; V gene: TRBV7-9; clone size: many; D gene: .; CDR3 protein: CASSLRPRGTEAFF; CDR3 DNA: TGTGCCAGCAGCTTAAGACCCAGGGGCACTGAAGCTTTCTTT
J gene: TRBJ1-1; V gene: TRBV15; clone size: few; D gene: .; CDR3 protein: CATSRGQVGDTEAFF; CDR3 DNA: TGTGCCACCAGCAGAGGACAGGTGGGGGACACTGAAGCTTTCTTT
J gene: TRBJ1-4; V gene: TRBV7-2; clone size: .; D gene: .; CDR3 protein: CASQTPGEKLFF; CDR3 DNA: TGTGCCAGCCAAACTCCGGGGGAAAAACTGTTTTTT
J gene: TRBJ2-7; V gene: TRBV2; clone size: .; D gene: TRBD2; CDR3 protein: CASSGSAGAHEQYF; CDR3 DNA: TGTGCCAGCAGTGGTTCGGCGGGAGCGCACGAGCAGTACTTC
J gene: TRBJ2-2; V gene: TRBV10-1; clone size: few; D gene: TRBD2; CDR3 protein: CASSDEGLAGVTGELFF; CDR3 DNA: TGCGCCAGCAGTGATGAGGGACTAGCGGGGGTCACCGGGGAGCTGTTTTTT
J gene: TRBJ1-2; V gene: TRBV12-5; clone size: once; D gene: .; CDR3 protein: CASGFSRGYGYTF; CDR3 DNA: TGTGCTAGTGGTTTTTCGAGAGGGTATGGCTACACCTTC
J gene: TRBJ1-4; V gene: TRBV28; clone size: many; D gene: .; CDR3 protein: CASSLAVTNEKLFF; CDR3 DNA: TGTGCCAGCAGTTTGGCTGTGACTAATGAAAAACTGTTTTTT
J gene: TRBJ2-1; V gene: TRBV20-1; clone size: .; D gene: TRBD1; CDR3 protein: CSARESLGGDEQFF; CDR3 DNA: TGCAGTGCTAGAGAATCCCTAGGGGGCGATGAGCAGTTCTTC
J gene: TRBJ2-5; V gene: TRBV7-8; clone size: few; D gene: .; CDR3 protein: CASTRTDQETQYF; CDR3 DNA: TGTGCCAGCACCAGGACGGACCAAGAGACCCAGTACTTC
J gene: TRBJ1-1; V gene: TRBV4-3; clone size: .; D gene: .; CDR3 protein: CASSQDPGARGEAFF; CDR3 DNA: TGCGCCAGCAGCCAAGATCCAGGGGCCCGGGGTGAAGCTTTCTTT
J gene: TRBJ1-6; V gene: TRBV7-9; clone size: .; D gene: .; CDR3 protein: CASSLEFRHSPLHF; CDR3 DNA: TGTGCCAGCAGCTTAGAGTTCAGACATTCACCCCTCCACTTT
J gene: TRBJ2-1; V gene: TRBV20-1; clone size: .; D gene: .; CDR3 protein: CSAQGLANYNEQFF; CDR3 DNA: TGCAGTGCCCAGGGGCTAGCGAACTACAATGAGCAGTTCTTC
J gene: TRBJ2-1; V gene: TRBV7-8; clone size: few; D gene: TRBD1; CDR3 protein: CASTLGTGVTNEQFF; CDR3 DNA: TGTGCCAGCACCCTCGGGACAGGGGTGACTAATGAGCAGTTCTTC
J gene: TRBJ2-5; V gene: TRBV7-2; clone size: many; D gene: .; CDR3 protein: CASSLYGSGIEETQYF; CDR3 DNA: TGTGCCAGCAGCTTATACGGGTCCGGAATAGAAGAGACCCAGTACTTC
J gene: TRBJ1-2; V gene: TRBV20-1; clone size: once; D gene: .; CDR3 protein: CSARDLEVAVYGYTF; CDR3 DNA: TGCAGTGCTAGAGATCTTGAGGTTGCGGTCTATGGCTACACCTTC
J gene: TRBJ1-1; V gene: TRBV12-3/TRBV12-4; clone size: .; D gene: .; CDR3 protein: CASSLDPTEAFF; CDR3 DNA: TGTGCCAGCAGTTTGGACCCGACTGAAGCTTTCTTT
J gene: TRBJ2-3; V gene: TRBV6-1; clone size: many; D gene: TRBD1; CDR3 protein: CASSGTDSTDTQYF; CDR3 DNA: TGTGCCAGCAGCGGGACAGATAGCACAGATACGCAGTATTTT
J gene: TRBJ2-5; V gene: TRBV12-3/TRBV12-4; clone size: .; D gene: .; CDR3 protein: CASSPLGLWETQYF; CDR3 DNA: TGTGCCAGCAGCCCACTAGGGCTTTGGGAGACCCAGTACTTC
J gene: TRBJ1-5; V gene: TRBV10-3; clone size: .; D gene: .; CDR3 protein: CAISEFRRVQPQHF; CDR3 DNA: TGTGCCATCAGTGAATTCCGCAGGGTCCAGCCCCAGCATTTT
J gene: TRBJ1-1; V gene: TRBV18; clone size: .; D gene: .; CDR3 protein: CASSPLGYTEAFF; CDR3 DNA: TGTGCCAGCTCACCCCTAGGTTACACTGAAGCTTTCTTT
J gene: TRBJ2-5; V gene: TRBV20-1; clone size: .; D gene: TRBD1; CDR3 protein: CSAPGQGVVETQYF; CDR3 DNA: TGCAGTGCTCCCGGACAGGGGGTTGTAGAGACCCAGTACTTC
J gene: TRBJ1-1; V gene: TRBV7-2; clone size: many; D gene: .; CDR3 protein: CASSFGPRNTEAFF; CDR3 DNA: TGTGCCAGCAGCTTCGGACCAAGGAACACTGAAGCTTTCTTT
J gene: TRBJ2-7; V gene: TRBV7-2; clone size: few; D gene: .; CDR3 protein: CASSFLTGPSYEQYF; CDR3 DNA: TGTGCCAGCAGCTTCTTGACTGGTCCCTCCTACGAGCAGTACTTC
J gene: TRBJ2-2; V gene: TRBV5-1; clone size: .; D gene: .; CDR3 protein: CASTDGEVNTGELFF; CDR3 DNA: TGCGCCAGCACGGACGGAGAAGTGAACACCGGGGAGCTGTTTTTT
J gene: TRBJ2-3; V gene: TRBV25-1; clone size: .; D gene: TRBD2; CDR3 protein: CATSQGSLAGGTDTQYF; CDR3 DNA: TGTGCCACCAGTCAAGGGTCACTAGCGGGGGGGACAGATACGCAGTATTTT
J gene: TRBJ2-1; V gene: TRBV7-6; clone size: .; D gene: .; CDR3 protein: CASSPLTGYGEQFF; CDR3 DNA: TGTGCCAGCAGCCCACTGACTGGTTACGGGGAGCAGTTCTTC
J gene: TRBJ2-7; V gene: TRBV27; clone size: few; D gene: .; CDR3 protein: CASSSRDHTYEQYF; CDR3 DNA: TGTGCCAGCAGTTCCCGGGACCATACCTACGAGCAGTACTTC